This T cell receptor beta chain stems from a study of T cells in tumors and immune-related adverse events. This CDR3 region has 15 residues. V shed 4 bases, J shed 3 bases, and the junction held 5 bases outside the gene matches. Per germline, CDR1 SGHTA and CDR2 FQGNSA. Assay: immunoSEQ multiplex PCR; the TCRdb copy retains only in-frame clones and omits some. The sample lists about 20,000 clones, about nine tenths seen once, with about 1.5% in the top ten. The clonotype comes from a female donor with metastatic renal cell carcinoma. This chain joins TRBV7-2 and TRBJ1-1; 10 positions match TRBD1. Source: lymph node tissue, taken from a patient treated with anti-PD-1 therapy. As DNA, the CDR3 is TGTGCCAGCAGCTCAGACGGGACAGGGGACACTGAAGCTTTCTTT. As protein: CASSSDGTGDTEAFF.